This TCR beta chain was identified during a study of blood T cell repertoires in COVID-19 (dated by TCRdb to between 2020 and 2021). The study in broad terms: The collaborator samples originated in the United States, Italy and Spain and spanned the acute and convalescent phases of COVID-19. The repertoires were released in a freely available public database meant as a resource for research on the immune response to SARS-CoV-2. Sample metadata almost always included a de-identified subject ID, COVID-19 status, age in years and sex. The dataset comprised deeply sampled blood TCRbeta repertoires from subjects exposed to, actively infected with, or recovered from COVID-19. The samples were drawn from the first 160 participants of the ongoing ImmuneRACE study and from 1,254 subjects provided by 6 global collaborators. The material from the prospective study consisted of cDNA or gDNA derived from T cells, B-cell-depleted T cells, or PBMCs. Where available, HLA class I and class II types were obtained from metadata supplied by the sample provider rather than from assay-based typing.

Collaborating institutions collected whole blood in K2EDTA tubes following their own protocols. Collaborator samples were shipped for TCRbeta analysis as frozen whole blood, isolated PBMCs, or DNA extracted from either sample type. From a lookup of the germline V gene, CDR1 and CDR2 are MGHRA and YSYEKL. The CDR3 runs 14 amino acids, cysteine and phenylalanine included. Just the 42-base CDR3 DNA is kept, in frame starting at base 1. V gives up 3 bases and J gives up 6 bases, and the segment between their germline ends measures 12 bases. Paper-wide results and their limitations: How much clinical and demographic metadata was included differed by source and by participant, and the metadata was provided uncurated.

TCRbeta CDR3 regions were amplified from genomic DNA using the immunoSEQ Assay, a bias-controlled multiplex PCR. In the original analysis: Within the assay, amplification of reference gene primers was used to estimate how many nucleated cells each sample contained. To quantify the absolute abundance of each unique TCRbeta CDR3 rearrangement, sequence reads were collapsed and filtered. For each sample, productive Simpson clonality was calculated as the square root of Simpson's diversity index over productive rearrangements. TCRdb carries this immuneACCESS record with in-frame sequences only. Its versions omit some clonotypes, under half of them owing to an unresolved V gene in the studies checked, with the rest unexplained. V, J and clone size are taken as reported in that table, and D and trimming were inferred from the DNA itself. The sample table lists approximately 90,000 clones, roughly 84% of them with a count of one. Of the sample, over 10% falls within the top ten clones.

On this clone itself: Its antigen specificity is not known. Base-call qualities are not available, and no considerably larger clone is one nucleotide away.

The sequence came from a human donor in a cohort sampled during active COVID-19. This receptor chain uses TRBV4-1 and TRBJ2-1; a tentative D match to TRBD2 spans 6 bases. Sample: peripheral blood. The CDR3 protein: CASSHLGLPNEQFF. The nucleotide sequence reads TGCGCCAGCAGCCACCTGGGACTCCCCAATGAGCAGTTCTTC.